The 10 T cell receptor beta chains listed next were all sequenced from one sample in a study of somatic mutations in cytotoxic T cells in rheumatoid arthritis. Generated by immunoSEQ multiplex PCR, the TCRdb table keeps only in-frame clones and is missing some. This sample has more than 15,000 clones, with around 80% found just once. Input material: CD8+ T cells sorted from blood. All receptors come from an adult with rheumatoid arthritis.

The rearrangement joins TRBV7-6 to TRBJ2-2; D is ambiguous. The V end was cut by 2 bases, the J end by 1 base, with 8 bases between. Germline V gene data show CDR1 as SGHVS and CDR2 as FNYEAQ. This CDR3 has 15 residues. CDR3 nucleotides: TGTGCCAGCAGCTTAAGGCAGAGGAACACCGGGGAGCTGTTTTTT. As protein: CASSLRQRNTGELFF. Based on the CDR3 plus reference TRBV7-6 and TRBJ2-2, the full variable domain is GAGVSQSPRYKVTKRGQDVALRCDPISGHVSLYWYRQALGQGPEFLTYFNYEAQQDKSGLPNDRFSAERPEGSISTLTIQRTEQRDSAMYRCASSLRQRNTGELFFGEGSRLTVL.

The chain has TRBV6-1 and TRBJ2-1; 11 nucleotides align to TRBD2. The CDR3 is made up of 17 amino acids. Germline assignment: CDR1 MNHNS and CDR2 SASEGT. The junction had 8 bases not matched to a gene; V was cut back by 2 bases and J by 5 bases. The CDR3, as DNA: TGTGCCAGCAGTGAAACAGGTCTAGCGGGGGGTAACAATGAGCAGTTCTTC. The encoded protein is CASSETGLAGGNNEQFF.

The chain links TRBV7-9 to TRBJ2-7; D unresolved. The CDR3 is 11 residues long. Trimming took off 5 bases at V and 3 bases at J, with 5 bases between the two ends. Per the germline V gene, CDR1 is SEHNR and CDR2 is FQNEAQ (reference sequence). CDR3 protein: CASSQDYEQYF. Written as DNA, the CDR3 is TGTGCCAGCAGCCAAGACTACGAGCAGTACTTC.

The chain couples TRBV5-1 to TRBJ1-5, with TRBD1 identical over 8 bases. The CDR3 covers 15 residues. J gave up 0 bases and V 4 bases, and 3 bases lay outside the gene matches. CDR1 and CDR2 (germline): SGHRS, YFSETQ. The CDR3: CASSQTGDSNQPQHF. DNA of the CDR3: TGCGCCAGCAGCCAGACAGGGGATAGCAATCAGCCCCAGCATTTT.

This clone occurred a few times. The CDR3 loop reads CASSLERVVAKNIQYF. CDR3 sequence (DNA): TGTGCCAGCAGCTTAGAGAGGGTGGTAGCCAAAAACATTCAGTACTTC. The rearrangement joins TRBV7-9 to TRBJ2-4; tentatively, D is TRBD2 (5 bases). V lost 1 base and J lost 0, with 10 bases in between. The CDR3 has 16 amino acids. Germline V gene sequence: CDR1 SEHNR, CDR2 FQNEAQ (reference sequence).

Concerning this clone itself: Mismatch with germline at one junction end may stem from a read error. The V call is TRBV30, the J call TRBJ1-2; tentatively, D is TRBD1 (5 bases). This CDR3 comprises 14 residues. The germline V gene encodes CDR1 GTSNPN and CDR2 SVGIG (reference sequence). This CDR3 reads CAWSVHGALQESYF. The CDR3 nucleotides read TGTGCCTGGAGTGTACATGGGGCTCTTCAGGAGTCGTACTTC.

This rearrangement joins TRBV12-5 to TRBJ1-4; D call uncertain. The V gene's germline CDR1 is LGHNT and CDR2 FRNRAP. The CDR3 has 13 residues. Deletions cut 3 bases from V and 8 bases from J, with 10 bases between. DNA of the CDR3: TGTGCTAGTGGTTTAGATACTGAGGAAAAACTGTTTTTT. It specifies CASGLDTEEKLFF.

The chain is built from TRBV5-4 and TRBJ2-1; 10 positions agree with TRBD2. CDR3 length: 15 amino acids. Losses at the gene ends were 3 bases for V and 5 bases for J; bases not matched to a gene: 5. Germline lookup yields CDR1 SGHNT and CDR2 YYREEE (reference sequence). The CDR3 DNA is TGTGCCAGCAGCTCAAGCGGGGGGGCCAACAATGAGCAGTTCTTC. Its translation: CASSSSGGANNEQFF.

The V call is TRBV6-5, the J call TRBJ1-2; D possibly corresponds to TRBD1 (6 bases). CDR1 and CDR2 (germline): MNHEY, SVGAGI. V lost 2 bases, J lost 2 bases, and 12 bases lay in between. This CDR3 is 15 amino acids long. The CDR3 here is CASSYLTTGNYGYTF. CDR3 nucleotide sequence: TGTGCCAGCAGTTACCTAACTACAGGGAACTATGGCTACACCTTC.

The CDR3 coding sequence is TGTGCCAGCAGAACAGGTGACAGGGGCTATGGCTACACCTTC. It translates to CASRTGDRGYGYTF. The rearrangement joins TRBV6-6 to TRBJ1-2, with 8 nucleotides matching TRBD1. Germline-derived CDR1 and CDR2 are MNHNY and SVGAGI (reference sequence). Losses at the gene ends were 6 bases for V and 4 bases for J; bases not matched to a gene: 7. There are 14 residues in the CDR3.